The subject of this entry is one T cell receptor (beta chain). Its antigen target is currently unknown. Per-base quality was not reported, and no clone a single base away is much larger than it. This specimen belongs to a study of cytomegalovirus exposure and HLA in healthy donors (dated by TCRdb to between 2016 and 2019). Regarding the study in general: A later analysis indicated that the 120 validation repertoires were generated on the platform also employed for the 700 or so repertoires of the first cohort. Along with the approximately 600-subject first cohort, a separate validation cohort of 120 different subjects was used. High-throughput TCR immunosequencing, statistical association of individual TCRs with disease status, and machine learning were combined to predict cytomegalovirus infection status. The study aimed to test whether signatures of past pathogen exposure could be identified by cataloging public T cell receptors.

The library was generated by the immunoSEQ multiplex PCR assay. In the source study's methods: A statistical classification framework was developed to diagnose cytomegalovirus status using the catalog of TCR beta chain sequences. Held by TCRdb, this immuneACCESS table contains in-frame sequences only and omits some clones. Under half of the omission traces to an unresolved V gene where checked; the cause of the rest is unknown. V and J calls and clone size come straight from that table; D and trimming were deduced from the DNA. Across this sample there are hundreds of thousands of clones, with roughly 90% seen only once. The ten largest clones represent about 0.86% of the sample. The donors belonged to the validation cohort of around 130 subjects, which was separate from the roughly 700-subject first cohort. CDR1 is given as MNHEY and CDR2 as SVGAGI, both from the germline V gene. Unmatched junction bases come to 7, with V trimmed by 4 bases and J by 5 bases. The CDR3 runs 15 amino acids, cysteine and phenylalanine included. The only DNA kept is the CDR3, 45 bases in frame from the first base.

The full study reports these points: Subsequent analysis determined that TCRs grouped into clusters in the first cohort also showed a tendency toward co-occurrence across the approximately 110 validation repertoires, and about 93% of cluster scores exceeded 0. The authors suggested that the approach could potentially be extended to other disease states and immunological phenotypes. Across donors, most TCR sequences were observed very rarely, whereas some public TCRs were present in many individuals. In the study, around 150 TCR beta chains were listed as associated with cytomegalovirus. The validation cohort had no HLA typing available for a later analysis, so co-occurrence within that cohort was assessed over all 120 or so repertoires. A few of the identified cytomegalovirus-associated TCR beta chains were confirmed in vitro to be specific for cytomegalovirus antigens. In both the original and validation cohorts, the classifier was reported to diagnose cytomegalovirus status with high specificity and sensitivity.

The source material was PBMCs. The receptor was derived from a woman in her late teens or twenties in good health and CMV-seronegative. This chain is built from TRBV6-5 and TRBJ2-2; 7 bases in the junction line up with TRBD2. Here is the DNA: TGTGCCAGCAGTTTGGGGGAGGGTGAAACCGGGGAGCTGTTTTTT. This translates into CASSLGEGETGELFF.